Given below is one T cell receptor beta chain in context. Its antigen is undetermined. This entry comes from a study of T cell repertoires in cytomegalovirus infection. Study summary: An indication of both CMV infection and matching HLA type came from public TCR beta signatures. Study-level results: The ex vivo response was dominated by HLA-C-restricted CMV-specific TCR beta clonotypes. Cumulative frequency (of public TCR beta family members) identified carriers of CMV plus the relevant HLA.

TCRdb itself ran the reads through MiXCR, one entry per CDR3 protein. The table includes some 150,000 distinct CDR3 sequences, about a quarter detected once. The CDR3 covers 16 residues. V lost 0 bases, J lost 5 bases, and 9 bases stayed unmatched. Looked up from germline, CDR1 is DFQATT and CDR2 is SNEGSKA (reference sequence). Sequencing was performed on PBMCs. This TCR was recovered from a human donor in good health (CMV status not recorded). Some clones in this sample may be carry-over from other donors' samples. The chain uses TRBV20-1 and TRBJ2-1; TRBD2 matches 8 bases. CDR3 nucleotide sequence: TGCAGTGCTAGAGATCCGGACGGACTAGCCCACAATGAGCAGTTCTTC. It codes for CSARDPDGLAHNEQFF.